These T cell receptor beta chains were read from a single sample in a study of blood T cell repertoires in COVID-19. The protocol was immunoSEQ multiplex PCR, while the TCRdb copy is restricted to in-frame clones and leaves out a portion. The top ten clones hold 9% to 14% of a sample with some 150,000 clones, 83% of them seen once. The sample comprised peripheral blood. These receptors all stem from a woman in her fifties or sixties with COVID-19, enrolled during active disease. Both conserved end residues are part of each CDR3. The D gene is left open where the match is weak. Rows give clone size only sometimes, using once, few, many, or a class for an expanded clone.

D gene	clone size	V gene	J gene	CDR3 DNA	CDR3 protein
TRBD1	-	TRBV7-2	TRBJ1-2	TGTGCCAGCAGCTCAGGACAGGGCTCGAACTATGGCTACACCTTC	CASSSGQGSNYGYTF
TRBD1	few	TRBV7-9	TRBJ1-1	TGTGCCAGCAGCTTGAGACAGGGGTACACTGAAGCTTTCTTT	CASSLRQGYTEAFF
-	-	TRBV5-6	TRBJ2-3	TGTGCCAGCAGCTTGCGGGGTGCCACAGATACGCAGTATTTT	CASSLRGATDTQYF
TRBD2	-	TRBV14	TRBJ2-2	TGTGCCAGCAGCCAAGGACTAGCGGGGGGGCTATCCGGGGAGCTGTTTTTT	CASSQGLAGGLSGELFF
TRBD1	-	TRBV24-1	TRBJ2-5	TGTGCCACCAGTGCTGGGGGACAGGGGCAAGAGACCCAGTACTTC	CATSAGGQGQETQYF
-	-	TRBV19	TRBJ2-5	TGTGCCAGTAGTATAGATAGAGGCCAAGAGACCCAGTACTTC	CASSIDRGQETQYF
-	many	TRBV5-1	TRBJ1-2	TGCGCCAGCAGTTCCGGGACAACCTTTAACTATGGCTACACCTTC	CASSSGTTFNYGYTF
TRBD1	-	TRBV28	TRBJ1-6	TGTGCCAGCAGTTTAGATGGGACAGGGAGTTCACCCCTCCACTTT	CASSLDGTGSSPLHF
-	-	TRBV7-9	TRBJ1-1	TGTGCCAGCAGCTTAGCTGCTCAGGCGAACACTGAAGCTTTCTTT	CASSLAAQANTEAFF
-	-	TRBV12-3/TRBV12-4	TRBJ1-1	TGTGCCAGCACCCCCTTCTCGAACACTGAAGCTTTCTTT	CASTPFSNTEAFF
TRBD2	many	TRBV3-1/TRBV3-2	TRBJ2-1	TGTGCCAGCAGCCAAGAGTGGGGTTCTAGCGGGAGACCCTACAATGAGCAGTTCTTC	CASSQEWGSSGRPYNEQFF
-	-	TRBV19	TRBJ2-6	TGTGCCAGTAGTATTGCCAGGATCTCTGGGGCCAACGTCCTGACTTTC	CASSIARISGANVLTF
-	few	TRBV7-8	TRBJ2-5	TGTGCCAGCAGCTTTCAGGCCGCAGGAGGTAGGACCCAGTACTTC	CASSFQAAGGRTQYF
-	-	TRBV19	TRBJ2-3	TGTGCCAGTAGTATCTATGACAGATACACAGATACGCAGTATTTT	CASSIYDRYTDTQYF
-	-	TRBV11-2	TRBJ1-6	TGTGCCAGCAGCATCCCGGGATGGGAGGCACCCCTCCACTTT	CASSIPGWEAPLHF
-	-	TRBV5-4	TRBJ2-5	TGTGCCAGCCGTAACCGGGACTCCCAAGAGACCCAGTACTTC	CASRNRDSQETQYF
TRBD1	-	TRBV5-8	TRBJ1-5	TGTGCCAGCAGCTCGGGACAGAGTAATCAGCCCCAGCATTTT	CASSSGQSNQPQHF
-	-	TRBV2	TRBJ2-5	TGTGCCAGCAGTCGAGAAGGGGGTCGAGAGACCCAGTACTTC	CASSREGGRETQYF
-	-	TRBV5-1	TRBJ2-5	TGCGCCAGCAGCTATATCCAGGGGGGTGGCAGGGAGACCCAGTACTTC	CASSYIQGGGRETQYF
-	-	TRBV12-3/TRBV12-4	TRBJ1-2	TGTGCCAGCACCCCAGGTTATGGCTACACCTTC	CASTPGYGYTF
-	few	TRBV7-2	TRBJ1-4	TGTGCCAGCAGATACACCGGGACTTATAATGAAAAACTGTTTTTT	CASRYTGTYNEKLFF
-	-	TRBV2	TRBJ2-7	TGTGCCAGCAGTCGGATCCCTAGCGAGAGCTCCTACGAGCAGTACTTC	CASSRIPSESSYEQYF
TRBD1	-	TRBV27	TRBJ1-1	TGTGCCAGCAGTTCACGACAGGGGACCGCTGAAGCTTTCTTT	CASSSRQGTAEAFF
-	-	TRBV20-1	TRBJ2-2	TGCAGTGCTAGTGGCAGGGTCCAAGGGGGGGAGGAGCTGTTTTTT	CSASGRVQGGEELFF
TRBD1	-	TRBV6-5	TRBJ1-2	TGTGCCAGCATTAGGGACAGGGGGCTGGATGGCTACACCTTC	CASIRDRGLDGYTF
-	few	TRBV7-8	TRBJ1-1	TGTGCCAGCCGGAGGGGCGGGAACACTGAAGCTTTCTTT	CASRRGGNTEAFF
-	once	TRBV5-1	TRBJ1-4	TGCGCCAGCAGCTTGAAGGGTCCCGACAGGCTACGCGAAAAACTGTTTTTT	CASSLKGPDRLREKLFF
-	-	TRBV7-9	TRBJ1-1	TGTGCCAGCAGTAAGGGGGTGAACACTGAAGCTTTCTTT	CASSKGVNTEAFF
TRBD1	few	TRBV10-1	TRBJ1-4	TGCGCCAGCAGCCGGACAGGAGATGAAAAACTGTTTTTT	CASSRTGDEKLFF
-	-	TRBV11-2	TRBJ1-3	TGTGCCAGCAGTCGTACAGGCGTCTCTGGAAACACCATATATTTT	CASSRTGVSGNTIYF
-	-	TRBV9	TRBJ1-1	TGTGCCAGCAGCCCCCGAGAGAACACTGAAGCTTTCTTT	CASSPRENTEAFF
-	-	TRBV15	TRBJ1-3	TGTGCCACCAGCAGAGATAGGGGGAACACCATATATTTT	CATSRDRGNTIYF
-	-	TRBV19	TRBJ1-2	TGTGCCAGCCGGGACTTGGGCTATGGCTACACCTTC	CASRDLGYGYTF
TRBD2	-	TRBV7-3	TRBJ2-1	TGTGCCAGCAGCTTAGGAGCGGGGGCGTCGAATAATGAGCAGTTCTTC	CASSLGAGASNNEQFF
TRBD2	few	TRBV5-1	TRBJ2-5	TGCGCCAGCAGCTCAGGACTAGCGAAGGAGACCCAGTACTTC	CASSSGLAKETQYF